The rows below give T cell receptor beta chains drawn from one sample of a study of beta chain features in type 1 diabetes. Sequencing used immunoSEQ multiplex PCR; TCRdb keeps in-frame clones, though not all of them. The repertoire has some 230,000 clones, 9.6% of them found once; the top ten carry about 0.037%. Sequences were obtained from naive CD4+ T cells from blood. The receptors here all came from a woman younger than 30 in good health. The CDR3 runs from the conserved cysteine through the conserved F or W.

j_gene | v_gene | CDR3aa
TRBJ1-1 | TRBV30 | CAWSPRAGNTEAFF
TRBJ2-7 | TRBV2 | CASSDIGGYEQYF
TRBJ2-7 | TRBV9 | CASSDRTGWDEQYF
TRBJ2-5 | TRBV30 | CAWSWDLTGGQYF
TRBJ1-1 | TRBV6-1 | CASSETGGHTEAFF
TRBJ2-1 | TRBV5-4 | CASTLGLASNEQFF
TRBJ2-3 | TRBV10-3 | CASGQGGTDTQYF
TRBJ2-7 | TRBV14 | CASSRWLAGPEGEQYF
TRBJ1-2 | TRBV19 | CASTRSGTVAGYTF
TRBJ2-2 | TRBV2 | CASRRTASTGELFF
TRBJ2-2 | TRBV2 | CASRPDRGRTGELFF
TRBJ1-5 | TRBV18 | CASSPPGYSNQPQHF
TRBJ2-7 | TRBV9 | CASSVEQGAYEQYF
TRBJ2-1 | TRBV7-8 | CASSLGQLAGGYNEQFF
TRBJ2-7 | TRBV18 | CASSPPGTGTYEQYF
TRBJ2-1 | TRBV7-3 | CASSRNRGHHEQFF